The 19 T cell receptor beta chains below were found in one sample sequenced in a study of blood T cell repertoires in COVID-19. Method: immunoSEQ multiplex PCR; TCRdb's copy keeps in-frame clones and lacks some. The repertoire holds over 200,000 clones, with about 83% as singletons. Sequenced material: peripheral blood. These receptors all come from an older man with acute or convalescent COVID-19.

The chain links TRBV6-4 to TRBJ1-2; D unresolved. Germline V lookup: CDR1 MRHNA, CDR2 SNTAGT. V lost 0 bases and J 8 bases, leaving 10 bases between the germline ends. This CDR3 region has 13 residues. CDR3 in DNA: TGTGCCAGCAGTGACTCCGGGAGCGGAGGCTACACCTTC. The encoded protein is CASSDSGSGGYTF.

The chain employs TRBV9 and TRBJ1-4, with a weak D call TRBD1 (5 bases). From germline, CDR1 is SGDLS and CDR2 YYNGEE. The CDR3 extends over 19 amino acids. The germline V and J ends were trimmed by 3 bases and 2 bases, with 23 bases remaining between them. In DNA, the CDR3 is TGTGCCAGCAGCGCCCGCGGACACAAACCCTCTGTGACTAATGAAAAACTGTTTTTT. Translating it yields CASSARGHKPSVTNEKLFF.

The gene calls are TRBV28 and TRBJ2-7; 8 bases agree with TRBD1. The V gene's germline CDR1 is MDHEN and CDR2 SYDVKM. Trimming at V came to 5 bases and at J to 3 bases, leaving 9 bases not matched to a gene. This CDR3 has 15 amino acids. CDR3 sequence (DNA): TGTGCCAGCAGTGGACCGGGACAGGCCCACTACGAGCAGTACTTC. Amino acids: CASSGPGQAHYEQYF.

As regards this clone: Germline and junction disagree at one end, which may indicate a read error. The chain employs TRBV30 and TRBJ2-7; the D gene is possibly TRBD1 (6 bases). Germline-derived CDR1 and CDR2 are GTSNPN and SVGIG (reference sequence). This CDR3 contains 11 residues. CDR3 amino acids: CAWTEGVTANF. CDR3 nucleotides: TGTGCCTGGACCGAGGGGGTCACCGCTAACTTC.

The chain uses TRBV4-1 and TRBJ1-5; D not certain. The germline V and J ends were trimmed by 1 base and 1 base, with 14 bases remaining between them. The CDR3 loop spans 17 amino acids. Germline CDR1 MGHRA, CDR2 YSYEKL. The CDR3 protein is CASSQGLGVISNQPQHF. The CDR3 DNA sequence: TGCGCCAGCAGCCAAGGGCTCGGGGTCATAAGCAATCAGCCCCAGCATTTT.

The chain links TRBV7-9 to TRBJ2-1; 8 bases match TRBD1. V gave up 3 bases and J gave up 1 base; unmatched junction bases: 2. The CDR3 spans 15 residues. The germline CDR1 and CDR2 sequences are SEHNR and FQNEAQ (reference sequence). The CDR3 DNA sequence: TGTGCCAGCAGCTTTAGACAGGGGTCCTACAATGAGCAGTTCTTC. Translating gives CASSFRQGSYNEQFF.

CDR3 DNA sequence: TGTGCCAGCAGAAACGGAGGGAACACTGAAGCTTTCTTT. Amino acids: CASRNGGNTEAFF. V is TRBV6-5 and J is TRBJ1-1; D remains ambiguous. Germline lookup yields CDR1 MNHEY and CDR2 SVGAGI. The CDR3 length is 13 residues. V lost 6 bases and J lost 1, with 9 bases in between.

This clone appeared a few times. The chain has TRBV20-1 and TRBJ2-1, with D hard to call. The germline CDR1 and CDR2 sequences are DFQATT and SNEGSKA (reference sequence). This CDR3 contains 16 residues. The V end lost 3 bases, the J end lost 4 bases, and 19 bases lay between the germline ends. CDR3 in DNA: TGCAGTGCTAGTGGGGTGGGTTCGTCGGGTTACAATGAGCAGTTCTTC. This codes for CSASGVGSSGYNEQFF.

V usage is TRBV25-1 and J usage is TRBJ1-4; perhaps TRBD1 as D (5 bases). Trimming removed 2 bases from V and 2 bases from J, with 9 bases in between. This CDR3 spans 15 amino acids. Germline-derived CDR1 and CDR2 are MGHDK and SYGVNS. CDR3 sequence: CASSERTPTNEKLFF. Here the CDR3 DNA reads TGTGCCAGCAGTGAAAGGACACCCACTAATGAAAAACTGTTTTTT.

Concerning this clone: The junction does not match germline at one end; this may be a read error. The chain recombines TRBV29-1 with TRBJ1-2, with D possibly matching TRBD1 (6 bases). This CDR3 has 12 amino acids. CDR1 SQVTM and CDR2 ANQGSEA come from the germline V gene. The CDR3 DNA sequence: TGCAGCGTAGAAGACAGGAAGAAGGGCTACACCTTC. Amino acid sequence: CSVEDRKKGYTF.

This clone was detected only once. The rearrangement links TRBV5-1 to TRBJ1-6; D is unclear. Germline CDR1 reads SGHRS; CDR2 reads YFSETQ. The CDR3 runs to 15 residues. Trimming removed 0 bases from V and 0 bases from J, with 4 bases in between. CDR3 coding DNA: TGCGCCAGCAGCTTGGATAGCTCCTATAATTCACCCCTCCACTTT. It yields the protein CASSLDSSYNSPLHF.

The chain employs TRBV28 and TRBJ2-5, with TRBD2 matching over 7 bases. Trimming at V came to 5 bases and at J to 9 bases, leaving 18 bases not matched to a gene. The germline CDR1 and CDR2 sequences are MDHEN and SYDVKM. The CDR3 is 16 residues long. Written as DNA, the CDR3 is TGTGCCAGCAGTGCCCCGGGACTACGGTCTGCGGTAGCCCAGTACTTC. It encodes CASSAPGLRSAVAQYF.

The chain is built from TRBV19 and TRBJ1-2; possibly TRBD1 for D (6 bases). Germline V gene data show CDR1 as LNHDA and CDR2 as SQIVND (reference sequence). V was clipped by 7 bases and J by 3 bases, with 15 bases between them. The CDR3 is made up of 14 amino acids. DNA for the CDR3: TGTGCCAGTACCACCCCAGGGGTCTACTATGGCTACACCTTC. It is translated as CASTTPGVYYGYTF.

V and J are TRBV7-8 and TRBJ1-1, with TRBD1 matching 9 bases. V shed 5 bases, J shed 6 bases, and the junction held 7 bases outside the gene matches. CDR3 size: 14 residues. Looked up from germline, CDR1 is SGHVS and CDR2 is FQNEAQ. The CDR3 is CASSVTGGFSEAFF. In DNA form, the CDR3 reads TGTGCCAGCAGCGTGACAGGGGGATTTTCTGAAGCTTTCTTT.

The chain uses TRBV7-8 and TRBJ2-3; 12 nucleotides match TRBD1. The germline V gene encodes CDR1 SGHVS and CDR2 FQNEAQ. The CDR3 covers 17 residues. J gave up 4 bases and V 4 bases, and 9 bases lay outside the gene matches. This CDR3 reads CASSSMFGTGGSDTQYF. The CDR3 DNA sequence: TGTGCCAGCAGCTCAATGTTCGGGACAGGGGGCTCAGATACGCAGTATTTT.

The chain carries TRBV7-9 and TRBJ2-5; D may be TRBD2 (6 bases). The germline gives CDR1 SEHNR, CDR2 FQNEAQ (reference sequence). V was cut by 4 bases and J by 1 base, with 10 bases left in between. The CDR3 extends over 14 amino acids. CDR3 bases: TGTGCCAGCAGCTCCTTCGGGGGCCAAGAGACCCAGTACTTC. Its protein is CASSSFGGQETQYF.

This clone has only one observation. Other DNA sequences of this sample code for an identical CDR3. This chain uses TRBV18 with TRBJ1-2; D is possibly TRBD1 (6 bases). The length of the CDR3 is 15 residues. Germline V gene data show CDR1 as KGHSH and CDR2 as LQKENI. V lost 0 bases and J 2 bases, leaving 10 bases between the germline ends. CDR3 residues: CASSPPSRGNYGYTF. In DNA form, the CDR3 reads TGTGCCAGCTCACCACCGTCCAGGGGAAACTATGGCTACACCTTC.

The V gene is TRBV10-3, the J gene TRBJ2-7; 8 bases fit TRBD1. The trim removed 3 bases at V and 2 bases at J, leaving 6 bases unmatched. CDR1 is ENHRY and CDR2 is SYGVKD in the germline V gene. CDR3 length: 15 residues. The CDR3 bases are TGTGCCATCAGTGAATCAGGGGGCGCCGCCTACGAGCAGTACTTC. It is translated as CAISESGGAAYEQYF.

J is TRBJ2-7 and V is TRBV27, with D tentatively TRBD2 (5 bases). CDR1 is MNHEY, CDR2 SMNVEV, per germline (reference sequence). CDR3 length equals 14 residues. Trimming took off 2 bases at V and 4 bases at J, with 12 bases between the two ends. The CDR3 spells CASSLGRDWYEQYF. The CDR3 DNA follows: TGTGCCAGCAGTTTAGGACGGGATTGGTACGAGCAGTACTTC.